Each of the 29 T cell receptor beta chains below was sequenced from the same sample in a study of tumor and adjacent non-tumor tissue in lung cancer. No cell sorting was done before RNA was extracted from the tissue. A modified ARM-PCR protocol with three rounds of nested PCR amplified TCRbeta. Using its own MiXCR run on the multiplex PCR reads, TCRdb lists one record per CDR3 protein. The table records some 90,000 distinct CDR3 sequences, about 61% of them present only once. Sequencing was performed on lung tumor tissue. These receptors originate from a man aged 65 to 85 with non-small cell lung cancer.

In regard to this clonotype: A much larger clone lies a single base off, so this may be a read error. The chain recombines TRBV29-1 with TRBJ2-7, with D possibly matching TRBD1 (6 bases). The length of the CDR3 is 12 residues. The germline V gene has CDR1 SQVTM and CDR2 ANQGSEA. With 6 bases removed from V and 6 bases from J, the gap between germline ends came to 15 bases. CDR3 amino acids: CSVTGKRLEQYF. CDR3 bases: TGCAGCGTCACAGGGAAACGGCTCGAGCAGTACTTC.

Remarks on this clonotype: Being one base from a much bigger clone, this may be a read error. V is TRBV28 and J is TRBJ1-5; D is perhaps TRBD1 (5 bases). The CDR3 runs to 20 residues. The V and J ends lost 3 bases and 3 bases respectively, with 27 bases between them. The germline CDR1 and CDR2 sequences are MDHEN and SYDVKM. CDR3 sequence reads: CASSFPPGLGRGYNNQPQHF. Written as DNA, the CDR3 is TGTGCCAGCAGTTTTCCCCCGGGACTCGGGCGCGGGTATAACAATCAGCCCCAGCATTTT.

As to this clonotype: At one end the junction does not follow the germline gene, possibly because of a read error. The V and J genes are TRBV11-1 and TRBJ2-5, with 7 bases fitting TRBD1. The CDR3 is 12 residues long. Germline loops: CDR1 SGHAT, CDR2 FQDESV (reference sequence). The CDR3, as DNA: TGTGGCAGCAGCCCAGGGGGAGAGACCCAGAACTTC. It is translated as CGSSPGGETQNF.

This clonotype was picked up a small number of times. This may be a read error: a much more frequent sequence differs by one nucleotide. As the CDR3 is not closed by the conserved phenylalanine or tryptophan, this likely results from a read error. The chain recombines TRBV29-1 with TRBJ2-3; TRBD1 is a possible D gene (5 bases). The CDR3 consists of 11 residues. V dropped 8 bases and J dropped 5 bases, with 11 bases sitting between them. From germline, CDR1 is SQVTM and CDR2 ANQGSEA. DNA of the CDR3: TGCAGCCAGCGTAGGGGAGATACGCAGTATCTT. Its translation is CSQRRGDTQYL.

In the case of this clonotype: At one of its ends the junction is not consistent with the germline gene, which may arise from a read error. J is TRBJ2-3 and V is TRBV6-4, with a tentative D call TRBD2 (6 bases). The CDR3 runs to 14 residues. Germline-derived CDR1 and CDR2 are MRHNA and SNTAGT. CDR3 in amino acids: CANSDGGGTDTQYF. CDR3 coding DNA: TGTGCCAACAGTGACGGAGGGGGCACAGATACGCAGTATTTT.

The table lists this clonotype with a few counts. With a much larger clone just one base away, this may be a read error. The chain links TRBV14 to TRBJ2-2; no firm D call. V lost 6 bases and J 5 bases, leaving 10 bases between the germline ends. The V gene's germline CDR1 is SGHDN and CDR2 FVKESK. There are 13 residues in the CDR3. CDR3 bases: TGTGCCAGCAGGTTCAAGGGTACCGGGGAGCTGTTTTTT. Residues: CASRFKGTGELFF.

Remarks on this clonotype: At one end, the junction sequence differs from germline, possibly due to a read error. This chain links TRBV29-1 with TRBJ2-7; TRBD1 matches 8 bases. Germline loops: CDR1 SQVTM, CDR2 ANQGSEA. The CDR3 runs 11 residues. In DNA form, the CDR3 reads TGCAGCGCCGGACAGGGTTCCGAGGAGTTCTTC. This sequence encodes CSAGQGSEEFF.

A few counts support this clonotype. A read error is possible here, since a much larger clone lies one base away. The CDR3 loop is CVSSLLGHTGELFF. The CDR3 DNA is TGTGTCAGCAGCTTATTAGGACATACCGGGGAGCTGTTTTTT. The chain combines TRBV7-9 with TRBJ2-2, with D tentatively TRBD1 (5 bases). Germline V CDR1 and CDR2: SEHNR, FQNEAQ (reference sequence). The CDR3 is made up of 14 amino acids. The variable domain in full, with the rest retrieved from reference TRBV7-9 and TRBJ2-2, is DTGVSQNPRHKITKRGQNVTFRCDPISEHNRLYWYRQTLGQGPEFLTYFQNEAQLEKSRLLSDRFSAERPKGSFSTLEIQRTEQGDSAMYLCVSSLLGHTGELFFGEGSRLTVL.

Concerning this clonotype itself: The germline gene is not matched at one end of the junction; a read error may be the cause. The rearrangement joins TRBV7-9 to TRBJ1-4; D unclear. Germline lookup yields CDR1 SEHNR and CDR2 FQNEAQ (reference sequence). The CDR3 has 14 residues. This chain's CDR3 is CASSSRSKREKLFF. The CDR3 DNA sequence: TGTGCCAGCAGCTCGAGGTCCAAGAGGGAAAAACTGTTTTTC.

A word on this clonotype: A much larger clone is a single base away; this may be a read error. V gene TRBV20-1 combines with J gene TRBJ2-5; perhaps TRBD1 as D (6 bases). The ends were cut back, 3 bases at V and 1 base at J, with 12 bases in the middle. CDR3 length: 14 residues. CDR1 is DFQATT, CDR2 SNEGSKA, per germline (reference sequence). CDR3 DNA: TGCAGTGCTAGGGCTCTGACAGGCCAAGAGACCCAGTACTTC. This sequence encodes CSARALTGQETQYF.

There are many counts of this clonotype. The rearrangement joins TRBV10-3 to TRBJ2-7, with no clear D. V lost 2 bases, J lost 3 bases, and 5 bases lay in between. Looked up from germline, CDR1 is ENHRY and CDR2 is SYGVKD. This CDR3 is 12 amino acids long. CDR3 amino acids: CAISELNYEQYF. CDR3 nucleotides: TGTGCCATCAGTGAGCTCAACTACGAGCAGTACTTC.

A few counts support this clonotype. One base away lies a much larger clone, so this may be a sequencing read error. The rearrangement uses TRBV29-1 and TRBJ2-5; 9 bases are a match to TRBD1. The CDR3 runs 13 residues. V shed 3 bases, J shed 5 bases, and the junction held 4 bases outside the gene matches. Germline-derived CDR1 and CDR2 are SQVTM and ANQGSEA. The CDR3 region has the DNA TGCAGCGTTGAGGGACAGGGCCACGAGACCCAGTACTTC. Translation: CSVEGQGHETQYF.

For this clonotype: Because it lacks the conserved phenylalanine or tryptophan at the end, this CDR3 is likely a read error. The CDR3 bases are TGTGCCAGCACTCGGACTAGCGGGATAGAGACCCAGTACTTA. Amino acid sequence: CASTRTSGIETQYL. The gene calls are TRBV6-6 and TRBJ2-5; TRBD2 matches at 12 bases. The CDR3 consists of 14 residues. The V gene end was trimmed by 7 bases and the J gene end by 4 bases; junction bases not matched to a gene: 4. The germline CDR1 and CDR2 sequences are MNHNY and SVGAGI (reference sequence).

This clonotype has a single count. The CDR3 here is CASSWDSDAGELFF. CDR3 nucleotides: TGTGCCAGCAGTTGGGACAGTGATGCCGGGGAGCTGTTTTTT. The gene calls are TRBV6-6 and TRBJ2-2, with 7 positions matching TRBD1. Trimming cost V 4 bases and J 6 bases; bases outside gene matches: 5. Germline V CDR1 and CDR2: MNHNY, SVGAGI (reference sequence). This CDR3 is 14 amino acids long.

The chain combines TRBV11-2 with TRBJ2-4; D may match TRBD1 or TRBD2 (6 bases each). This CDR3 region has 12 residues. V lost 6 bases and J 14 bases, leaving 17 bases between the germline ends. The V gene's germline CDR1 is SGHAT and CDR2 FQNNGV. CDR3 residues: CASRYMERGEYF. CDR3 nucleotides: TGTGCCAGCAGATATATGGAGAGGGGGGAGTACTTC.

With respect to this clonotype: Because it lacks the conserved phenylalanine or tryptophan at the end, this CDR3 is likely a read error. The chain recombines TRBV10-3 with TRBJ2-5, with TRBD2 matching 8 bases. Unmatched junction bases numbered 11, after V lost 4 bases and J lost 7 bases. Germline values: CDR1 ENHRY, CDR2 SYGVKD. The CDR3 covers 15 residues. The CDR3 DNA sequence: TGTGCCATCAGTGCCCCAACGGGAGGGCCTCGGACCCAGTACTTA. This codes for CAISAPTGGPRTQYL.

The V and J genes are TRBV29-1 and TRBJ2-3, with D perhaps TRBD1 (6 bases). Germline V gene lookup returns CDR1 SQVTM and CDR2 ANQGSEA. The CDR3 totals 14 residues. The CDR3 DNA reads TGCAACGGTGAGGGGGAATTGGACACAGATACGCAGTATTTT. It specifies CNGEGELDTDTQYF.

This clonotype is medium-sized (0.01 to 0.1%). V gene TRBV11-2 combines with J gene TRBJ2-7, with D possibly being TRBD1 (6 bases). V was clipped by 3 bases and J by 3 bases, with 15 bases between them. The CDR3 has 15 amino acids. The germline V gene encodes CDR1 SGHAT and CDR2 FQNNGV. CDR3 region: CASSFITRDIYEQYF. Written as DNA, the CDR3 is TGTGCCAGCAGCTTCATAACACGGGACATCTACGAGCAGTACTTC.

This clonotype came up once. Germline is not matched at one junction end, which may reflect a read error. This chain connects TRBV20-1 to TRBJ2-7, with 12 nucleotides matching TRBD1. The CDR3 runs 15 residues. Germline loops: CDR1 DFQATT, CDR2 SNEGSKA (reference sequence). This CDR3 reads CSATGTGGSSYEQCF. As DNA, the CDR3 is TGCAGTGCTACCGGGACAGGGGGCTCGTCTTACGAGCAGTGCTTC.

The V and J genes are TRBV28 and TRBJ2-3; D is possibly TRBD2 (6 bases). The CDR3 extends over 15 amino acids. CDR1 MDHEN and CDR2 SYDVKM come from the germline V gene. V shed 1 base and J shed 7 bases, with 15 bases lying between them. The CDR3 spells CASSLLEGRGNTQYF. Written as DNA, the CDR3 is TGTGCCAGCAGTTTATTGGAGGGGCGGGGAAATACGCAGTATTTT.

J is TRBJ2-1 and V is TRBV11-2; weak D call: TRBD1 (5 bases). The germline V gene encodes CDR1 SGHAT and CDR2 FQNNGV. This CDR3 is 15 amino acids long. V shed 1 base and J shed 13 bases, with 20 bases lying between them. CDR3 sequence (DNA): TGTGCCAGCAGCTTAGCCCCGACAGTCTACAATGTTCAGTTCTTC. Its translation is CASSLAPTVYNVQFF.

As concerns this clonotype: Mismatch with germline at one junction end may stem from a read error. The genes are TRBV20-1 and TRBJ2-3; D may be TRBD1 (6 bases). The length of the CDR3 is 15 residues. Germline V gives CDR1 DFQATT, CDR2 SNEGSKA (reference sequence). CDR3 DNA sequence: TGCAGTGTTAGAGATTCAGGGGATCCCACAGATACGCAGTATTTT. It specifies CSVRDSGDPTDTQYF.

The chain joins TRBV11-2 to TRBJ2-1, with 7 positions matching TRBD2. Germline V CDR1 and CDR2: SGHAT, FQNNGV. The CDR3 is 16 residues long. V trimming: 4 bases; J trimming: 8 bases; junction bases outside the gene matches: 14. CDR3 protein: CASSSYDGGRNDEQFF. In DNA form, the CDR3 reads TGTGCCAGCAGCTCCTACGACGGGGGGAGGAACGATGAGCAGTTCTTC.

This clonotype was seen more than once but under ten times. The rearrangement uses TRBV29-1 and TRBJ2-5; tentative D call: TRBD2 (6 bases). Germline loops: CDR1 SQVTM, CDR2 ANQGSEA. The CDR3 covers 13 residues. The CDR3 sequence is CSAGRKPQETQYF. The CDR3 nucleotides read TGCAGTGCGGGACGGAAGCCCCAAGAGACCCAGTACTTC.

In regard to this clonotype: The junction departs from germline at one end; a sequencing error may be responsible. This chain uses TRBV18 with TRBJ2-1; D is ambiguous. From germline, CDR1 is KGHSH and CDR2 LQKENI. The CDR3 is 12 amino acids. The CDR3 loop is CASSGPGNGQFF. In DNA, the CDR3 is TGTGCCAGCTCCGGACCTGGGAATGGGCAGTTCTTC.

Comment on this clonotype: A much larger clonotype is one base distant, so this may be a read error. V usage is TRBV5-4 and J usage is TRBJ1-2; D possibly corresponds to TRBD1 (5 bases). CDR3 length: 17 amino acids. V was cut by 4 bases and J by 6 bases, with 25 bases left in between. CDR1 is SGHNT, CDR2 YYREEE, per germline (reference sequence). CDR3 residues: CASSAGGVTLWVHGYTF. CDR3 nucleotides: TGTGCCAGCAGCGCTGGGGGGGTTACTCTCTGGGTCCATGGCTACACCTTC.

About this clonotype: A read error may be the cause here, since a much bigger clone is one base away. The rearrangement links TRBV20-1 to TRBJ2-1; D unresolved. Germline loops: CDR1 DFQATT, CDR2 SNEGSKA (reference sequence). This CDR3 is built from 12 residues. Trimming shortened V by 3 bases and J by 7 bases, and 10 bases separated the two germline ends. The CDR3 nucleotides are TGCAGTGCTAGCACGCCAGGAAATGAGCAGTTCTTC. Residues: CSASTPGNEQFF.

Concerning this clonotype itself: The missing conserved phenylalanine or tryptophan at the end of this CDR3 makes a read error likely. The CDR3 sequence is CPSSPKGYEQYL. CDR3 in DNA: TGTCCCAGCAGCCCCAAAGGGTACGAGCAGTACCTC. The rearrangement links TRBV11-2 to TRBJ2-7; unclear D gene. Germline CDR1 and CDR2: SGHAT and FQNNGV. CDR3 length: 12 amino acids.

Only a few counts were recorded for this clonotype. A much larger clonotype is one base distant, so this may be a read error. The genes are TRBV6-1 and TRBJ2-4; D could derive from TRBD1 or TRBD2 (5 bases each). CDR1 and CDR2 from the germline V gene are MNHNS and SASEGT. The CDR3 is made up of 13 amino acids. CDR3 coding DNA: TGTGCCTGCAGTGGGACAGCCAAAAACATTCAGTACTTC. Encoded protein: CACSGTAKNIQYF.